This TCR beta chain was retrieved from a study of T cell responses to AZD1222 COVID-19 vaccine. Study results and caveats: Nearly half of the spike-specific TCRs reportedly recognize variant regions that carry no mutations. Clonal diversity was possibly underestimated, and the donors were mostly white British, with more females. The breadth and depth of Spike-specific TCRs increased once two AZD1222 doses had been given. Baseline seropositivity characterized only a handful of AZD1222 recipients.

This clone was seen only once. Its cognate antigen is unknown. The same CDR3 can be traced to other DNA sequences in this sample. Sequenced by immunoSEQ multiplex PCR; TCRdb stores in-frame clones only, minus some. The table has some 170,000 clones, about 90% seen once. The germline CDR1 and CDR2 sequences are MNHEY and SMNVEV (reference sequence). CDR3 length equals 13 residues. Trimming shortened V by 6 bases and J by 0 bases, and 8 bases separated the two germline ends. The clonotype comes from an adult who received the AZD1222 COVID-19 vaccine. The V gene is TRBV27, the J gene TRBJ1-1; a possible D gene is TRBD1 (5 bases). The source material was peripheral blood, sampled 28 days after the second AZD1222 dose. The CDR3 loop reads CASSLTVNTEAFF. The CDR3 region has the DNA TGTGCCAGCAGCCTGACAGTGAACACTGAAGCTTTCTTT.